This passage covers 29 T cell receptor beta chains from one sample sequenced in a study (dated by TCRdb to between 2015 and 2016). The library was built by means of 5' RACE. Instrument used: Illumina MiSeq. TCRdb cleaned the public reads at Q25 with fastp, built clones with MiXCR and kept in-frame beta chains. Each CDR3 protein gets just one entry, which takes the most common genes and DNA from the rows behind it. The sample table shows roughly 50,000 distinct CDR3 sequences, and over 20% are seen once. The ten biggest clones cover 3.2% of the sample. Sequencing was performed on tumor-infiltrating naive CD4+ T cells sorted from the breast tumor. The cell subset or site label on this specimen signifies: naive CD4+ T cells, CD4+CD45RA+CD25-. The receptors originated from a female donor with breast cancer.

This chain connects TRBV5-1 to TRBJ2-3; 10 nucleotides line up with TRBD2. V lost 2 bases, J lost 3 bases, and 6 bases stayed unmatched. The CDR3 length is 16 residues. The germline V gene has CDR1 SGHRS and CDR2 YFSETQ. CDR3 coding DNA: TGCGCCAGCAGCTTCCTAGCGGGAGTTGGTACAGATACGCAGTATTTT. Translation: CASSFLAGVGTDTQYF. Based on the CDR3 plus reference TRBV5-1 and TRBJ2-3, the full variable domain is KAGVTQTPRYLIKTRGQQVTLSCSPISGHRSVSWYQQTPGQGLQFLFEYFSETQRNKGNFPGRFSGRQFSNSRSEMNVSTLELGDSALYLCASSFLAGVGTDTQYFGPGTRLTVL.

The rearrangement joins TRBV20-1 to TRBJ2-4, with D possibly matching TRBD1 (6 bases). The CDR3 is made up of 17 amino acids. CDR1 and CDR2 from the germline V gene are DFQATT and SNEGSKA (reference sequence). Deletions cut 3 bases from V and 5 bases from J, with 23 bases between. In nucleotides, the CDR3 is TGCAGTGCTAGTCGAGTCGGCAGGGGTCGCTTGGAAAACATTCAGTACTTC. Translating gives CSASRVGRGRLENIQYF.

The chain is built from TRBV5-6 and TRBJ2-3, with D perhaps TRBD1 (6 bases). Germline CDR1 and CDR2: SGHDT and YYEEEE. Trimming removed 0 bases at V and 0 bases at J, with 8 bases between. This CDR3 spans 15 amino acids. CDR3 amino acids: CASSLGTVSTDTQYF. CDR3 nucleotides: TGTGCCAGCAGCTTGGGGACAGTGAGCACAGATACGCAGTATTTT.

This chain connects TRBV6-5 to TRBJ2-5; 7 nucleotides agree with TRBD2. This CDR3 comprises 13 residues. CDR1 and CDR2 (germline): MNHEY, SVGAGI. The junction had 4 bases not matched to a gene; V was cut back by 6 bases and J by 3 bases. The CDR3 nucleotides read TGTGCCAGCAGACCGGCGGGGGAAGAGACCCAGTACTTC. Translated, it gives CASRPAGEETQYF.

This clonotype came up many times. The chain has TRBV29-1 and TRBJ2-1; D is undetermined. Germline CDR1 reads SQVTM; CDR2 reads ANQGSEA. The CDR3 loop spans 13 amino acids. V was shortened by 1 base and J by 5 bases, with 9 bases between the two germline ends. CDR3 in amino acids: CSVEGWKNNEQFF. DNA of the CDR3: TGCAGCGTTGAAGGGTGGAAAAACAATGAGCAGTTCTTC.

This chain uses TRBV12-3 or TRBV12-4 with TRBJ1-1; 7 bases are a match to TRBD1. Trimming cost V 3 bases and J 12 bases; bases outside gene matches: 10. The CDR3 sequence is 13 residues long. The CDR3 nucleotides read TGTGCCAGCAGTTTTTACGAGACAGGGATGACTTTCTTT. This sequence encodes CASSFYETGMTFF.

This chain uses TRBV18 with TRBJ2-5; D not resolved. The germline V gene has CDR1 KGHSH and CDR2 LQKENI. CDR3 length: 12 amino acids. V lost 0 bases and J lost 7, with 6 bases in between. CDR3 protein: CASSPPTGTQYF. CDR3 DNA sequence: TGTGCCAGCTCACCACCGACCGGGACCCAGTACTTC.

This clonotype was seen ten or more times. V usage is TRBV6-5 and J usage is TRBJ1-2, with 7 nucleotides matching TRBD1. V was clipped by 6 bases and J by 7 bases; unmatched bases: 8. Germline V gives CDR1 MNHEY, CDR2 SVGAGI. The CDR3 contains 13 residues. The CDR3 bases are TGTGCCAGCAGGGCAGGGGGACTCGGTGGCTACACCTTC. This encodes CASRAGGLGGYTF.

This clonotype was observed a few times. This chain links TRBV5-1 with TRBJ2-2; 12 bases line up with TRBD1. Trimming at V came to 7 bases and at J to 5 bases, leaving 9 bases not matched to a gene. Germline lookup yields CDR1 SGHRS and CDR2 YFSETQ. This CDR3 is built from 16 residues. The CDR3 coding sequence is TGCGCCAGCGCCAAGGGACAGGGGGCGCGGACCGGGGAGCTGTTTTTT. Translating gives CASAKGQGARTGELFF.

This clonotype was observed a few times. CDR3 residues: CASSHLRGGDNEQFF. The CDR3 DNA is TGTGCCAGCAGCCACCTGAGGGGAGGGGACAATGAGCAGTTCTTC. V usage is TRBV11-2 and J usage is TRBJ2-1; 7 positions match TRBD2. Germline assignment: CDR1 SGHAT and CDR2 FQNNGV. The CDR3 runs to 15 residues. J gave up 5 bases and V 5 bases, and 9 bases lay outside the gene matches.

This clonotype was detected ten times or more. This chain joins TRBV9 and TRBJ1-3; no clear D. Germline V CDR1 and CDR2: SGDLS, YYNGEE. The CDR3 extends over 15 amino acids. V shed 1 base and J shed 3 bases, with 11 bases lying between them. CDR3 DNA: TGTGCCAGCAGCGTAAATGGAGGGCTTGGAAACACCATATATTTT. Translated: CASSVNGGLGNTIYF.

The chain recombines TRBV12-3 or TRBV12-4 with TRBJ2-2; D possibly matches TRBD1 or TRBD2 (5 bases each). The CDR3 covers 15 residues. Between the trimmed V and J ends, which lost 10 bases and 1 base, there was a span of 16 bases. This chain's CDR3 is CAILPGTQNTGELFF. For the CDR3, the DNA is TGTGCCATCCTTCCCGGGACCCAGAACACCGGGGAGCTGTTTTTT.

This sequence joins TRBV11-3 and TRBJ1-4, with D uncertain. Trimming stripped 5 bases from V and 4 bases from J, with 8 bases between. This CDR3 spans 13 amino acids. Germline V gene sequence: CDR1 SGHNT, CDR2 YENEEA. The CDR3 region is CASSRSSNEKLFF. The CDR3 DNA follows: TGTGCCAGCAGCCGCTCTAGTAATGAAAAACTGTTTTTT.

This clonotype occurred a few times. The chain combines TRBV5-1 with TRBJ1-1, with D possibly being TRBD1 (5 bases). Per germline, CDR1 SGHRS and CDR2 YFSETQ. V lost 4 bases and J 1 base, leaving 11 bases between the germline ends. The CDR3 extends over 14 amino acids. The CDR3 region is CASSPQGTNTEAFF. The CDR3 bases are TGCGCCAGCAGCCCCCAGGGTACGAACACTGAAGCTTTCTTT.

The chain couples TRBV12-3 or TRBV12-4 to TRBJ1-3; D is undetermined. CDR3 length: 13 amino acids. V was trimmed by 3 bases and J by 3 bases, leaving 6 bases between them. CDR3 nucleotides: TGTGCCAGCAGTTTGGGAGGTGGAAACACCATATATTTT. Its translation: CASSLGGGNTIYF.

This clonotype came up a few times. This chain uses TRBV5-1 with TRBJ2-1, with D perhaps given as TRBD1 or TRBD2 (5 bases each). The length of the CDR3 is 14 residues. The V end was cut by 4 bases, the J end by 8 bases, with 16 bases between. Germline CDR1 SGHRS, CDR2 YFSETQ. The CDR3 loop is CASSRDRDGDEQFF. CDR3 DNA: TGCGCCAGCAGCAGGGACCGGGACGGAGATGAGCAGTTCTTC. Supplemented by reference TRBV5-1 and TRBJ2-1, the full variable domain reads KAGVTQTPRYLIKTRGQQVTLSCSPISGHRSVSWYQQTPGQGLQFLFEYFSETQRNKGNFPGRFSGRQFSNSRSEMNVSTLELGDSALYLCASSRDRDGDEQFFGPGTRLTVL.

CDR3 nucleotide sequence: TGCGCCAGCAGCTTTGAGGGGTCAATGACCTACGAGCAGTACTTC. Translation: CASSFEGSMTYEQYF. The V gene is TRBV5-1, the J gene TRBJ2-7; D tentatively reads TRBD1 or TRBD2 (5 bases each). Trimming removed 2 bases from V and 2 bases from J, with 14 bases in between. CDR3 size: 15 residues. In germline, CDR1 is SGHRS, CDR2 YFSETQ.

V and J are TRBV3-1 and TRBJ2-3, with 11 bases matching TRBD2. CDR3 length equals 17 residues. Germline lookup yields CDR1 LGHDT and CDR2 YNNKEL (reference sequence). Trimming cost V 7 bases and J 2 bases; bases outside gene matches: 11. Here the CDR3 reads CASTPTLAGGLTDTQYF. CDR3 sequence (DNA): TGTGCCAGCACCCCCACGCTAGCGGGGGGACTCACAGATACGCAGTATTTT.

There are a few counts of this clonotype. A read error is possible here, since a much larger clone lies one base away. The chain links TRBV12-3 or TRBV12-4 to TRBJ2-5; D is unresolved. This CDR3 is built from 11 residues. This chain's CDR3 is CASSRSETKYF. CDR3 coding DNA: TGTGCCAGCAGTCGGTCCGAGACCAAGTACTTC.

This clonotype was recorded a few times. DNA of the CDR3: TGCGCCAGCAGCTTGTCGGGGACTTCTGGAAACACCATATATTTT. This encodes CASSLSGTSGNTIYF. This chain uses TRBV5-1 with TRBJ1-3; D perhaps matches TRBD1 (5 bases). Per the germline V gene, CDR1 is SGHRS and CDR2 is YFSETQ. The CDR3 covers 15 residues. V lost 1 base to trimming and J lost 1 base, with 9 bases between them.

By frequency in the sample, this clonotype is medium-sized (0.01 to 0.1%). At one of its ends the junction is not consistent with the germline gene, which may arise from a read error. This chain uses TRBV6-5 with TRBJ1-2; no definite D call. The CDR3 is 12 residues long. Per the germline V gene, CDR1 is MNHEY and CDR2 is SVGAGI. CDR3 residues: CASSDSTYGYTF. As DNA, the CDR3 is TGTGCCAGCAGTGACTCGACATATGGCTACACCTTC.

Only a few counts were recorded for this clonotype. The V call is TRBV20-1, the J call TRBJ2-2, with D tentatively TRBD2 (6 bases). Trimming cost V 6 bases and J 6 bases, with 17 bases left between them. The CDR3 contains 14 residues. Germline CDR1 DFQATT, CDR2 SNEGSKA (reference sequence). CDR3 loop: CSARAGRSPGELFF. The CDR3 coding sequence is TGCAGTGCGAGGGCGGGGAGAAGTCCCGGGGAGCTGTTTTTT.

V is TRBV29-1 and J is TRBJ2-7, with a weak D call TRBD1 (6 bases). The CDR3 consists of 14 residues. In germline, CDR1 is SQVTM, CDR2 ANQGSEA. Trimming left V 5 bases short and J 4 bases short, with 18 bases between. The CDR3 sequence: CSVLKTGLGYEQYF. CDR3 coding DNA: TGCAGCGTTCTTAAGACAGGCCTGGGGTACGAGCAGTACTTC.

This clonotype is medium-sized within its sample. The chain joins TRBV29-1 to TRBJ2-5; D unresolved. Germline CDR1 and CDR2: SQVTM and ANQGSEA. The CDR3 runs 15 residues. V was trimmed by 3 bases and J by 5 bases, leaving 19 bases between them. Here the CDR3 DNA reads TGCAGCGTTGAGGACCGAAGACTGCCCGGGGAGACCCAGTACTTC. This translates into CSVEDRRLPGETQYF.

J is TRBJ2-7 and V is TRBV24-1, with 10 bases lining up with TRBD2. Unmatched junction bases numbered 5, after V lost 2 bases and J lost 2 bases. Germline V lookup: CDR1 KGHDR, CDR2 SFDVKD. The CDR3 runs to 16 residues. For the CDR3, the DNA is TGTGCCACCAGTGATTCGGGGACTAGCGACACCTACGAGCAGTACTTC. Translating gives CATSDSGTSDTYEQYF.

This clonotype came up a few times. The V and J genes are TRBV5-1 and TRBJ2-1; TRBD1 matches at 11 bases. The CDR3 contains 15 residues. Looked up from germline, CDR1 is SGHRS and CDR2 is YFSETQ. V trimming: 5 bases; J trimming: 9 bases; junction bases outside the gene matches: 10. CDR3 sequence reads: CASRRGQGAMVEQFF. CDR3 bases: TGCGCCAGCAGGCGAGGACAGGGGGCGATGGTTGAGCAGTTCTTC.

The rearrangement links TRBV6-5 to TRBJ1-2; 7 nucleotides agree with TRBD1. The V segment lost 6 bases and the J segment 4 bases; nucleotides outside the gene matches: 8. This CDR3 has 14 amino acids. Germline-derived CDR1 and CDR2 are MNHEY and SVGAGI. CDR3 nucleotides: TGTGCCAGCAGGAAAACAGGGGTGCGCTATGGCTACACCTTC. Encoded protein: CASRKTGVRYGYTF.

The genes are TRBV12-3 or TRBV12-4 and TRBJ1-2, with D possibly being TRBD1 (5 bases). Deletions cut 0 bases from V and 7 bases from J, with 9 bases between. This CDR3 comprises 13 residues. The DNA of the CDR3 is TGTGCCAGCAGTTTAGCGGGGGACCTTGGCTACACCTTC. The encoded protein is CASSLAGDLGYTF.

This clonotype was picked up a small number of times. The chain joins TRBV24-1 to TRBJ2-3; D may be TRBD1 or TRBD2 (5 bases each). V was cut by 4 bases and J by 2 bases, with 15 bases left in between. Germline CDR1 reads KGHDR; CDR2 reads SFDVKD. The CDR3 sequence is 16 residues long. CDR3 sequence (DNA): TGTGCCACCAGTGAGACGGGACGCGGAGACACAGATACGCAGTATTTT. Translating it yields CATSETGRGDTDTQYF.